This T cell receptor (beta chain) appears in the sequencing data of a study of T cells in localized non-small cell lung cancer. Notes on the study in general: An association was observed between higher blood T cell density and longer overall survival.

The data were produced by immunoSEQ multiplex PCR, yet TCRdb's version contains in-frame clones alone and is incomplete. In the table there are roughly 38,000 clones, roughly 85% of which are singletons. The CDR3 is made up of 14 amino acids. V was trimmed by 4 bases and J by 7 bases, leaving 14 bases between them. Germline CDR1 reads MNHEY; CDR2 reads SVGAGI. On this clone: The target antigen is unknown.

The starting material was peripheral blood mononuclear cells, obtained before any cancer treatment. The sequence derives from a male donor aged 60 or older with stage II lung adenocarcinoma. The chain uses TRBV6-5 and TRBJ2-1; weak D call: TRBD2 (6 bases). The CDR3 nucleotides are TGTGCCAGCAGTTCCCCCGGCCGGGGGAATGAGCAGTTCTTC. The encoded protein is CASSSPGRGNEQFF.